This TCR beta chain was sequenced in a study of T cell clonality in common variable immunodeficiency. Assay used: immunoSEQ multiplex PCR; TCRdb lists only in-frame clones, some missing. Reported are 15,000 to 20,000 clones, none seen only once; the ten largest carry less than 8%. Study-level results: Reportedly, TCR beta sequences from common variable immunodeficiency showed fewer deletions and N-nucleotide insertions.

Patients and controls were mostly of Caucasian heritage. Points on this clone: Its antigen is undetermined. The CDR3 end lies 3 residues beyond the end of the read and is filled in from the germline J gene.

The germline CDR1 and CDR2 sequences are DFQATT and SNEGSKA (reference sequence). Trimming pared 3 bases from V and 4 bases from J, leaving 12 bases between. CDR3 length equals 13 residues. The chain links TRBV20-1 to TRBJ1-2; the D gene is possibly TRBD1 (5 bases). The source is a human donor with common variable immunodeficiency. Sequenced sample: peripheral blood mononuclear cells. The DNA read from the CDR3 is TGCAGTGCTAGTGATCAGGGAGGCTATGGC. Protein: CSASDQGGYG. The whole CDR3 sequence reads CSASDQGGYGYTF.